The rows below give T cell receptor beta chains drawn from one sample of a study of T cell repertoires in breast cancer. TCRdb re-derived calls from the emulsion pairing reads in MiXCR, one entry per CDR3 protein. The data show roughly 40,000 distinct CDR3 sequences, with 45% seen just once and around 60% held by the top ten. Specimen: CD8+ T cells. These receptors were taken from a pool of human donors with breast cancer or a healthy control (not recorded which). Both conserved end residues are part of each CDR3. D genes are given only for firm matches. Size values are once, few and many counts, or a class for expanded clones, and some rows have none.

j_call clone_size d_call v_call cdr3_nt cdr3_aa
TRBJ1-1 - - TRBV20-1 TGCAGTGCTAGAGATTTTACTGAAGCTTTCTTT CSARDFTEAFF
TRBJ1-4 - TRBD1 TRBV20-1 TGCAGTGCTAGAGTCCCCCCCCCAGACAGGGCCCTGAATGAAAAACTGTTTTTT CSARVPPPDRALNEKLFF
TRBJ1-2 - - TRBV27 TGTGCCACCAGATCGGGGAGACAGCCGATTTTCTATGGCTACACCTTC CATRSGRQPIFYGYTF
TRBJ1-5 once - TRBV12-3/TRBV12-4 TGTGCCAGCACCCGGGACCCGGAGCCCCAGCATTTT CASTRDPEPQHF
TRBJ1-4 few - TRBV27 TGTGCCAGCAGTTTGACAGGTTGGGAAAAACTGTTTTTT CASSLTGWEKLFF
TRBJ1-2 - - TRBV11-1 TGTGCCAGCAGCCCGCCCGGAGGGGAAAATGGCTACACCTTC CASSPPGGENGYTF
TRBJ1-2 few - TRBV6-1 TGTGCCAGCAGACGGAATAACATGGTCAACTATGGCTACACCTTC CASRRNNMVNYGYTF
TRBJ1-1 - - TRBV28 TGTGCCAGCAGTTTAAGAGGAGGGATGAACACTGAAGCTTTCTTT CASSLRGGMNTEAFF
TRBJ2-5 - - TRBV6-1 TGTGCCAGCATACAGGTGTTACAAGAGACCCAGTACTTC CASIQVLQETQYF
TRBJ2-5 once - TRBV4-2 TGTGCCAGCAGCCAAGATTCCGGAGGGGGGGGGACCCAGTACTTC CASSQDSGGGGTQYF
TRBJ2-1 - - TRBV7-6 TGTGCCAGCAGCCTCCGACTAGGGGATGAGCAGTTCTTC CASSLRLGDEQFF
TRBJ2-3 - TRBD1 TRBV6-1 TGTGCCAGCAGTGGACAGGGCTGGGGTACGCAGTATTTT CASSGQGWGTQYF